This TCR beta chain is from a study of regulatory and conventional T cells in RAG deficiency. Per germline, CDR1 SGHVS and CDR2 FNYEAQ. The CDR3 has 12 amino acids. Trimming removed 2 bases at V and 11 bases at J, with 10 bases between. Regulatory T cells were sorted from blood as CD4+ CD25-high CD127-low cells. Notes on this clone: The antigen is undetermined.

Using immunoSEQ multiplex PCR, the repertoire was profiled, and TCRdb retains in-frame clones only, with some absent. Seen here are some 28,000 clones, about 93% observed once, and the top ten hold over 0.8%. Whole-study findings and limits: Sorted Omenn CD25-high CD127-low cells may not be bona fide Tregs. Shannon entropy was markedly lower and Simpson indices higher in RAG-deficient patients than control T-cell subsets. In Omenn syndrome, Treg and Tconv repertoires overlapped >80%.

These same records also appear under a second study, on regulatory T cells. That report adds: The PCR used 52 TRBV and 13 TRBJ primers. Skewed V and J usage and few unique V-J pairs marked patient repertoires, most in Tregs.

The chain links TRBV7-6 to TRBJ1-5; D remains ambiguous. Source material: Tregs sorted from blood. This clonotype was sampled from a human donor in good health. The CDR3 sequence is CASSLFPGTQHF. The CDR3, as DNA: TGTGCCAGCAGCTTATTCCCGGGGACCCAGCATTTT.